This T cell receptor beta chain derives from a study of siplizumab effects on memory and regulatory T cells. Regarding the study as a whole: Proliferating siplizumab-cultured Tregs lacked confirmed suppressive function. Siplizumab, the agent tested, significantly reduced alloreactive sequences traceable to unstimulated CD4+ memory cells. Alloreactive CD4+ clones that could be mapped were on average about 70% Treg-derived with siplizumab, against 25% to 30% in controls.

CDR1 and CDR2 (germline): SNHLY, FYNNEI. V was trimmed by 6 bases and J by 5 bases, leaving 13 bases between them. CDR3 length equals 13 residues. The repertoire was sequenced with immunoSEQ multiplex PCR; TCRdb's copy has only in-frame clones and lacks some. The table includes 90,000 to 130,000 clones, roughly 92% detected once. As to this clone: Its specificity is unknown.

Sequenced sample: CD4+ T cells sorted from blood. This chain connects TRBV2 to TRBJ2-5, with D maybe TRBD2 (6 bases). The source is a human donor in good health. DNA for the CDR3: TGTGCCAGCAGGGCGGGTCGGGAGGAGACCCAGTACTTC. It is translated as CASRAGREETQYF. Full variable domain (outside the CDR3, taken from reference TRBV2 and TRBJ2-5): EPEVTQTPSHQVTQMGQEVILRCVPISNHLYFYWYRQILGQKVEFLVSFYNNEISEKSEIFDDQFSVERPDGSNFTLKIRSTKLEDSAMYFCASRAGREETQYFGPGTRLLVL.